This T cell receptor (beta chain) comes out of a study of CD8+ T cells in alopecia areata. The germline CDR1 and CDR2 sequences are LGHNA and YNFKEQ. Trimming took 1 base from V and 5 from J; bases not matched to a gene: 3. This CDR3 comprises 15 residues. The treatment here: oral pan-JAK inhibitor, 5-10 mg twice daily. Alopecia areata patients gave lesional scalp punch biopsies and peripheral blood samples. This clone was recorded once. Extracted from the samples, RNA was reverse transcribed into cDNA to serve as the sequencing template. Sequencing used immunoSEQ multiplex PCR; TCRdb keeps in-frame clones, though not all of them. The sample yields approximately 100,000 clones, about three fifths seen once.

The sequencing here drew on CD8+ T cells sorted from blood, taken between weeks 55 and 65, from a patient treated with tofacitinib. The gene calls are TRBV4-2 and TRBJ1-5; TRBD1 matches 9 bases. This clonotype was sampled from a human donor with alopecia areata. The CDR3 nucleotides are TGTGCCAGCAGCCAAGGGACAGGGGAGGATCAGCCCCAGCATTTT. This codes for CASSQGTGEDQPQHF.